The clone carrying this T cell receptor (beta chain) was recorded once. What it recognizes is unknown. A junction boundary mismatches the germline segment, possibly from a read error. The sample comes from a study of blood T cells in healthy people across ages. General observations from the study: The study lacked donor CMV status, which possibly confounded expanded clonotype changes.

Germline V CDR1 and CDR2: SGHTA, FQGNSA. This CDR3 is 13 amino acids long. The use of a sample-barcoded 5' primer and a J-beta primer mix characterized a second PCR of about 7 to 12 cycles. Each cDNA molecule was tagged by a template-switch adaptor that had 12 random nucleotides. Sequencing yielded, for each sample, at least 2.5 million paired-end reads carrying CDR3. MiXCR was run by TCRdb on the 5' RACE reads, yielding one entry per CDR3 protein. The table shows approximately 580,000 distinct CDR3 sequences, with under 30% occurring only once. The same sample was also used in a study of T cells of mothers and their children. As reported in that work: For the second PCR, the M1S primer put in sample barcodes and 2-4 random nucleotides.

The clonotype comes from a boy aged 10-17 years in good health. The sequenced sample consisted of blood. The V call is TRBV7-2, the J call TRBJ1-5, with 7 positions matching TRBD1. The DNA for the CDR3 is TGTGCCAGCAGCCCGACAGGGACTCAGCCCCAGCCTTTT. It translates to CASSPTGTQPQPF.